The rows below give T cell receptor beta chains drawn from one sample of a study of blood T cell repertoires in COVID-19. TCRdb's copy holds only in-frame clones and misses some; the assay was immunoSEQ multiplex PCR. The sample yields fewer than 350,000 clones, approximately 86% seen once. Sequenced sample: PBMCs or T cells enriched from blood (not recorded which). These receptors were collected from a woman between 35 and 50 years old with acute COVID-19. CDR3s include the opening cysteine and the closing phenylalanine or tryptophan. Fields, in order: D gene, J gene, V gene, CDR3 protein, CDR3 DNA. The D gene is left open where the match is weak.

- TRBJ1-6 TRBV4-3 CASSQDLPGDSPLHF TGCGCCAGCAGCCAAGATCTTCCAGGGGATTCACCCCTCCACTTT
TRBD1 TRBJ2-7 TRBV23-1 CASRSRTGYDEQYF TGCGCCAGCAGATCCCGGACAGGTTACGACGAGCAGTACTTC
- TRBJ2-6 TRBV13 CASGSGPGANVLTF TGTGCCAGCGGTTCAGGGCCTGGGGCCAACGTCCTGACTTTC
- TRBJ2-7 TRBV5-4 CASSLASSYEQYF TGTGCCAGCAGCTTGGCCAGCTCCTACGAGCAGTACTTC
TRBD1 TRBJ1-3 TRBV5-4 CASSLDRGPGNTIYF TGTGCCAGCAGCCTAGACAGGGGCCCTGGAAACACCATATATTTT
- TRBJ1-2 TRBV28 CASSPGNRYGYTF TGTGCCAGCAGCCCCGGGAATCGGTATGGCTACACCTTC
- TRBJ2-4 TRBV4-3 CASSQDWGVAKNIQYF TGCGCCAGCAGCCAAGATTGGGGGGTTGCCAAAAACATTCAGTACTTC
- TRBJ2-1 TRBV7-3 CASSLKGNGGPYNEQFF TGTGCCAGCAGCTTAAAGGGGAACGGGGGGCCCTACAATGAGCAGTTCTTC
- TRBJ1-5 TRBV7-2 CASSWGGDPRTQPQHF TGTGCCAGCAGCTGGGGGGGGGACCCCCGTACTCAGCCCCAGCATTTT
TRBD1 TRBJ2-5 TRBV12-5 CASARTGRGQETQYF TGTGCTAGTGCTCGGACAGGACGGGGCCAAGAGACCCAGTACTTC
- TRBJ2-5 TRBV19 CASSMNGQETQYF TGTGCCAGTAGTATGAACGGCCAAGAGACCCAGTACTTC
- TRBJ2-1 TRBV9 CASSSTRSSLYNEQFF TGTGCCAGCAGCTCAACTCGGAGTTCCTTATACAATGAGCAGTTCTTC
- TRBJ2-1 TRBV5-1 CASSLMGGSSYNEQFF TGCGCCAGCAGCTTAATGGGGGGAAGCTCCTACAATGAGCAGTTCTTC
- TRBJ1-3 TRBV28 CASSAPGAGNTIYF TGTGCCAGCAGTGCACCAGGGGCTGGAAACACCATATATTTT
TRBD1 TRBJ1-5 TRBV28 CASSATGTGGRQPQHF TGTGCCAGCAGTGCAACCGGGACAGGGGGCCGCCAGCCCCAGCATTTT
- TRBJ1-3 TRBV6-2/TRBV6-3 CASSYQGDSGNTIYF TGTGCCAGCAGTTACCAGGGCGACTCTGGAAACACCATATATTTT
- TRBJ1-6 TRBV19 CASSIDLGSYNSPLHF TGTGCCAGTAGTATAGATCTAGGCAGCTATAATTCACCCCTCCACTTT
TRBD1 TRBJ1-3 TRBV5-1 CASCLQGLSGNTIYF TGCGCCAGCTGCCTACAGGGGCTATCTGGAAACACCATATATTTT
TRBD2 TRBJ2-1 TRBV7-2 CASSSTLAGGDNEQFF TGTGCCAGCAGCTCCACACTAGCGGGGGGTGATAATGAGCAGTTCTTC
TRBD1 TRBJ1-6 TRBV18 CASSPGQDYSPLHF TGTGCCAGCTCACCCGGACAGGACTATTCACCCCTCCACTTT
TRBD2 TRBJ2-3 TRBV14 CASSHGGSFYGTDTQYF TGTGCCAGCAGCCACGGCGGGAGCTTCTACGGCACAGATACGCAGTATTTT